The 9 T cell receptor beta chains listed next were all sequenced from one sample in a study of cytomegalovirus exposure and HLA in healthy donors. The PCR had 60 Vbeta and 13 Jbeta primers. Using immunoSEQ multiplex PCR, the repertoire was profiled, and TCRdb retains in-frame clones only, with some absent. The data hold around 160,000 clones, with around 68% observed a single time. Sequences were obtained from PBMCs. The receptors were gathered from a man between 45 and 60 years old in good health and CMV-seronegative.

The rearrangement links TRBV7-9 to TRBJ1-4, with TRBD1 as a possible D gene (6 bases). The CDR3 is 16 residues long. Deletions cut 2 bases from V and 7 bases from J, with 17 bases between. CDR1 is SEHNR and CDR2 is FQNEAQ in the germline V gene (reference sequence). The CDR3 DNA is TGTGCCAGCAGCTTAAGGACGAACAGGGTTGGTGAAAAACTGTTTTTT. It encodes CASSLRTNRVGEKLFF.

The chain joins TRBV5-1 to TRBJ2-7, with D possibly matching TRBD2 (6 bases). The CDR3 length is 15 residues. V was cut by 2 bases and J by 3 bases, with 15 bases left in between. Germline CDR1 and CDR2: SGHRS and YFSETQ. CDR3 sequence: CASSFSQGGGYEQYF. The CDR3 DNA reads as TGCGCCAGCAGCTTTTCGCAGGGAGGCGGCTACGAGCAGTACTTC.

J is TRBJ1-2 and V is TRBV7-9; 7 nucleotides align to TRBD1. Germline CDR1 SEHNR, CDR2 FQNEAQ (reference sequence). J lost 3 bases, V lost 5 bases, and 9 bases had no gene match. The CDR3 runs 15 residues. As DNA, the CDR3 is TGTGCCAGCAGCCCGAGGACAGGAGGTGACTATGGCTACACCTTC. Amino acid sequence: CASSPRTGGDYGYTF.

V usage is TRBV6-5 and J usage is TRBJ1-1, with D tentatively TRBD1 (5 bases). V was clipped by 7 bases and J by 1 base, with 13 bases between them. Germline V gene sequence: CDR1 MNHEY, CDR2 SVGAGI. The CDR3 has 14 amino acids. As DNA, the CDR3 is TGTGCCAGCACAAAGGGGTTCCCGAACACTGAAGCTTTCTTT. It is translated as CASTKGFPNTEAFF.

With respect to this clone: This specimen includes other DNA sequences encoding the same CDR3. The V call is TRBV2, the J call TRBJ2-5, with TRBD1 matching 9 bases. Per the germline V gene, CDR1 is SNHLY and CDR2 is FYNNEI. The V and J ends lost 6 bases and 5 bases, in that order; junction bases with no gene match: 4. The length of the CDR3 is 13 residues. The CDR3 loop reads CASSRDREETQYF. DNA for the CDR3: TGTGCCAGCAGCCGGGACAGGGAGGAGACCCAGTACTTC.

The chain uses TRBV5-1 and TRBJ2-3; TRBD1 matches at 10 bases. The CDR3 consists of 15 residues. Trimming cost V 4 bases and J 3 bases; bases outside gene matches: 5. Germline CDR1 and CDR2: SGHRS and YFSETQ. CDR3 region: CASSSRTGGTDTQYF. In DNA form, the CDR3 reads TGCGCCAGCAGCAGTAGGACAGGGGGAACAGATACGCAGTATTTT.

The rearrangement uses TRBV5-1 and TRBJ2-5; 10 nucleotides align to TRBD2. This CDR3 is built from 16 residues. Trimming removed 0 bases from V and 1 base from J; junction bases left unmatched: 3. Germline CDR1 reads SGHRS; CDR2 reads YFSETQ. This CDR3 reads CASSLGVAGGQETQYF. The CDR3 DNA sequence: TGCGCCAGCAGCTTGGGAGTAGCGGGGGGCCAAGAGACCCAGTACTTC.

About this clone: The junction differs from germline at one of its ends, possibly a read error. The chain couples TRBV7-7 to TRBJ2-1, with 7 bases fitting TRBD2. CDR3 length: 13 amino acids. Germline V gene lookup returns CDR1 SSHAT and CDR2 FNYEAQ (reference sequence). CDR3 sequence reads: CASSLATSDRQFF. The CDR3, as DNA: TGTGCTAGCAGCTTAGCCACTAGCGACCGGCAGTTCTTC.

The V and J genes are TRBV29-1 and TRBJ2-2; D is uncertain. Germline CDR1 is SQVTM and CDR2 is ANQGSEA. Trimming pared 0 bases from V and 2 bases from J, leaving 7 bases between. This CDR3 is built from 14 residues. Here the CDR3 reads CSVEDRSNTGELFF. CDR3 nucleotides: TGCAGCGTTGAAGATAGGAGTAACACCGGGGAGCTGTTTTTT.